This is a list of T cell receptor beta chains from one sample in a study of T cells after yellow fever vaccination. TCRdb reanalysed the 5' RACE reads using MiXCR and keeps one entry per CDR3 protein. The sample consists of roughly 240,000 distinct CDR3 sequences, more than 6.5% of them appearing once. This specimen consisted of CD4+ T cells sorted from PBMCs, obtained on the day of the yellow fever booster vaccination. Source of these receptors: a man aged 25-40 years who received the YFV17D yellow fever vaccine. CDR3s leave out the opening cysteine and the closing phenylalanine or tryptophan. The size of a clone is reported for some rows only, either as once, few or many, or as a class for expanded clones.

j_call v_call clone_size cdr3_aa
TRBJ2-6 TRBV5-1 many ASSFGTGQNGANVLT
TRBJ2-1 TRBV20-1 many SAAGTGGYNEQF
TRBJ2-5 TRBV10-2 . ASTALETQY
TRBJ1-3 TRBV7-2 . ASSLWVGVSSGNTIY
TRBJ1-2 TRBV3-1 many ASSNLQGNYGYT
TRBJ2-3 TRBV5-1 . ASSLTDPGDTQY
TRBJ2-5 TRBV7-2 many ASSLPTYQETQY
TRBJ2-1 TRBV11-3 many ASSLDSGTGGYNEQF
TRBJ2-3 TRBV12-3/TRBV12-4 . ASSLRITDTQY
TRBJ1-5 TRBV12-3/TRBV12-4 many ASSSPSDNQPQH
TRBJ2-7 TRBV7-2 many ASSLGGPYEQY
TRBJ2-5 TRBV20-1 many SAARGTSGRAQETQY
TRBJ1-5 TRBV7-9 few ASSHTGPSVPQH
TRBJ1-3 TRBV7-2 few ASSVGPLSGNTIY
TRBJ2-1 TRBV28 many ASSPSGSFRNEQF
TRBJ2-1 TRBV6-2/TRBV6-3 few ASSYGSGRTNNEQF
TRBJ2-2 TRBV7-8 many ASGRWAGNRYTGELF
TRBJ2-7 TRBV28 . ASSSGTGTGSYEQY
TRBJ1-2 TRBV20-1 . SASTREGVNYGYT
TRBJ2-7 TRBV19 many ASSPRRASEQY
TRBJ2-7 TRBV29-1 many SVAPQGYEQY
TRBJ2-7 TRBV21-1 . ASSKEVGWGLRCERRAYEQY
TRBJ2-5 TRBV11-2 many ASSLGVVFQETQY
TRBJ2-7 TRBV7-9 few ASSLDRGTHEQY
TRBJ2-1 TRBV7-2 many ASSHGTSSYNEQF
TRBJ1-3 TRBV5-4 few ASSLTGASNTIY
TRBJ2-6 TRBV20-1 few SARTGGAEANVLT